The clone carrying this T cell receptor beta chain has a handful of counts. V was shortened by 6 bases and J by 4 bases, with 15 bases between the two germline ends. This CDR3 is built from 14 residues. Germline CDR1 and CDR2: MNHEY and SVGAGI. This sample is part of a study of blood T cell repertoires in COVID-19. On the study more broadly: Samples came from the United States, Italy and Spain, spanning acute and convalescent COVID-19. From T cells, B-cell-depleted T cells, or PBMCs came the material, which was cDNA or gDNA.

Authors' analysis steps: Estimation of nucleated cell counts relied on the amplification of reference gene primers. The method was immunoSEQ multiplex PCR; TCRdb's version includes in-frame clones alone and lacks a portion of them. Clone size and the V and J calls come from that table; the DNA yielded D and trimming. The sample lists over 400,000 clones, 75% to 90% occurring once. The sequence came from a human donor in a cohort sampled during active COVID-19. Sequenced: peripheral blood. The rearrangement joins TRBV6-5 to TRBJ1-2; a possible D gene is TRBD1 (6 bases). The CDR3 region is CASSGTGKGYGYTF. CDR3 DNA sequence: TGTGCCAGCAGCGGCACAGGGAAAGGCTATGGCTACACCTTC.